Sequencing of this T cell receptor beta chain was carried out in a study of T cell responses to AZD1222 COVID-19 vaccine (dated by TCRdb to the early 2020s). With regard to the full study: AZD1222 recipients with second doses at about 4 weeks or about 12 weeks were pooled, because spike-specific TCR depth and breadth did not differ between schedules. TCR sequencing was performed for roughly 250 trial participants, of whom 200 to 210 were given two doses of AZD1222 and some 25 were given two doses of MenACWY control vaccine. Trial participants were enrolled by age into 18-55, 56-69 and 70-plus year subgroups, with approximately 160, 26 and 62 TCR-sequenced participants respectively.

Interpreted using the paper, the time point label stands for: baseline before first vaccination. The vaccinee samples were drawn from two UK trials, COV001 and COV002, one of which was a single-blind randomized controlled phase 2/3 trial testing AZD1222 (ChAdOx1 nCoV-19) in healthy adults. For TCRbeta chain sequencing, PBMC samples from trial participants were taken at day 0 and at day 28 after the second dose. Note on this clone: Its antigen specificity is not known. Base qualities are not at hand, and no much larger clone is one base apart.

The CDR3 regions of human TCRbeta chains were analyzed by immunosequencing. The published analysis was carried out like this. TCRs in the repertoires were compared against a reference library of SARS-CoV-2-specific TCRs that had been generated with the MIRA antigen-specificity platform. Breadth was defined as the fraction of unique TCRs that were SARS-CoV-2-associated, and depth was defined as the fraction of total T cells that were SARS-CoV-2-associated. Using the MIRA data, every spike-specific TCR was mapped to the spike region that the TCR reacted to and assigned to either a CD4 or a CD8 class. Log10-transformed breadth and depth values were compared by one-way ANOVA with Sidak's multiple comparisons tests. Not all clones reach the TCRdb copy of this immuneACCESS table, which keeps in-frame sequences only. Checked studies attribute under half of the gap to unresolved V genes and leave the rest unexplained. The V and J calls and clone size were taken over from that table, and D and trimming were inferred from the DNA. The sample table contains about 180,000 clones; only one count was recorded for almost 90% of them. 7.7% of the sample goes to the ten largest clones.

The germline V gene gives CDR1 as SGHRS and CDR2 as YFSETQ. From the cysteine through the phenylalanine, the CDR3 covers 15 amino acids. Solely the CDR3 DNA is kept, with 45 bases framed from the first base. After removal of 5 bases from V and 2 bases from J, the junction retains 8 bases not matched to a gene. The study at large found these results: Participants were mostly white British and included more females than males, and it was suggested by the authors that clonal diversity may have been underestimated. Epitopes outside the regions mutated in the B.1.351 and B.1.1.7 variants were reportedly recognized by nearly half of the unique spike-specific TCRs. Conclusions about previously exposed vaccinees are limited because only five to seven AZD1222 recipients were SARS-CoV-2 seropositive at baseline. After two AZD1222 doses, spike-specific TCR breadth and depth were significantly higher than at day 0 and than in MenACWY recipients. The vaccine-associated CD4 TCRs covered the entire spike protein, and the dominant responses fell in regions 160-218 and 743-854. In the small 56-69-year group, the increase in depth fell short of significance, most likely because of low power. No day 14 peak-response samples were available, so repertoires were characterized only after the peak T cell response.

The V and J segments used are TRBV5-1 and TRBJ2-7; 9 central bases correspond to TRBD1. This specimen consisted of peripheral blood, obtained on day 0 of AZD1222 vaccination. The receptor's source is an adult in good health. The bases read TGCGCCAGCAGTTATACCGGGACAGGGCCCTACGAGCAGTACTTC. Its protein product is CASSYTGTGPYEQYF.